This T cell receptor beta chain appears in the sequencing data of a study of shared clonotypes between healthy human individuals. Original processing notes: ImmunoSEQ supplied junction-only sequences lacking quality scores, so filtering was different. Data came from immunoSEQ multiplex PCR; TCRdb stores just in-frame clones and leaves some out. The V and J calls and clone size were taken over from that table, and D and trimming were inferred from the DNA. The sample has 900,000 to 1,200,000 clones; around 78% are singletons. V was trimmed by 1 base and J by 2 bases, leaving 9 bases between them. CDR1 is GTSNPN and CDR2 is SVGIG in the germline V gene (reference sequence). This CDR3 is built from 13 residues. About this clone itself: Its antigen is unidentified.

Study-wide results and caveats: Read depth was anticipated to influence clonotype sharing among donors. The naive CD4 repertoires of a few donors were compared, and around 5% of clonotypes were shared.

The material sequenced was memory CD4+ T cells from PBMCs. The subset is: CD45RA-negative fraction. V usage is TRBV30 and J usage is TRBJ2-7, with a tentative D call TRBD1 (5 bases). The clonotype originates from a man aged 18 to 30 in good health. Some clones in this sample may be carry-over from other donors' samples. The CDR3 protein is CAWSGQLTYEQYF. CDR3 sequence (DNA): TGTGCCTGGAGTGGACAGTTAACCTACGAGCAGTACTTC.